Below, one TCR beta chain is given with its context. Its antigen is undetermined. This entry comes from a study of post-analysis software for immune sequencing data. Study at large: Relapsing-remitting, secondary progressive and progressive-relapsing multiple sclerosis courses were included.

TCR beta libraries were prepared from cDNA with unique molecular identifiers. It was from approximately 0.91 to 9.4 million T cells that roughly 0.5 million cDNA molecules came. One entry per CDR3 protein, called by TCRdb with MiXCR from the PCR reads. The sample has 650,000 to 850,000 distinct CDR3 sequences; approximately 53% are singletons. General study results and limits: Among about 5 TRBV segments more frequent in patients than controls were TRBV5-6, TRBV5-1 and TRBV20-1.

The V and J ends lost 0 bases and 4 bases respectively, with 10 bases between them. The CDR3 spans 15 residues. CDR1 ENHRY and CDR2 SYGVKD come from the germline V gene. The sequencing sample was made of blood. The origin of this receptor is a girl aged 5-17 years with multiple sclerosis. The chain links TRBV10-3 to TRBJ1-5, with unresolved D. The chain's CDR3 is CAISESRMTNQPQHF. Written as DNA, the CDR3 is TGTGCCATCAGTGAGTCCCGAATGACAAATCAGCCCCAGCATTTT.